This TCR beta chain was identified during a study of spatial heterogeneity in lung cancer. Findings of the study overall: Tumor T cells had an estimated coverage that came to about 6.5% for alpha chains and about 13% for beta chains. Counts that tracked tumor mutation counts were those of expanded intratumoral alpha and beta TCRs. Expanded TCR counts, ubiquitous and regional, correlated respectively with ubiquitous and regional nonsynonymous mutation counts.

TCRdb reprocessed the 5' RACE reads via MiXCR and lists one record per CDR3 protein. The top ten hold 11% of the sample, which has about 13,000 distinct CDR3 sequences, about 6% seen once. Time point noted: sample taken at primary tumor resection. Sequencing was performed on whole RNA extracted from tumor and nontumor lung tissue, or from frozen PBMC, and the material was left unsorted. This clonotype was picked up many times. Its target is unknown. A library made for alpha chains picked up this beta chain off target, so its size means little. The specimen comprised lung tumor tissue, sampled at surgery. The receptor comes from a female donor with early-stage non-small cell lung cancer.

The CDR3: CASSLAGTVSSYEQYF. DNA of the CDR3: TGTGCCAGCAGCTTAGCCGGGACAGTAAGCTCCTACGAGCAGTACTTC. The chain uses TRBV7-9 and TRBJ2-7; 7 bases match TRBD1. Per the germline V gene, CDR1 is SEHNR and CDR2 is FQNEAQ (reference sequence). The V and J ends lost 0 bases and 0 bases, in that order; junction bases with no gene match: 5. There are 16 residues in the CDR3.